Listed here are 21 T cell receptor beta chains from one sample, sequenced in a study of shared clonotypes between healthy human individuals. Libraries were prepared by immunoSEQ multiplex PCR; TCRdb keeps only in-frame clonotypes and omits some of them. The sample carries roughly 660,000 clones, roughly 88% recorded once. Sequencing was carried out using memory CD8+ T cells from PBMCs. Subset denoted: CD45RO+ cells pooled with CCR7-negative TemRA cells. The source is a man between 18 and 35 years old in good health. Some clones in this sample may be carry-over from other donors' samples.

This sequence joins TRBV6-5 and TRBJ1-2; D remains ambiguous. The CDR3 extends over 10 amino acids. CDR1 and CDR2 from the germline V gene are MNHEY and SVGAGI. V lost 10 bases and J lost 5, with 8 bases in between. CDR3 region: CATEGYGYTF. The CDR3 bases are TGTGCCACGGAGGGATATGGCTACACCTTC.

The genes are TRBV4-3 and TRBJ1-4; D call uncertain. Germline assignment: CDR1 LGHNA and CDR2 YSLEER. Trimming removed 4 bases at V and 0 bases at J, with 9 bases between. The CDR3 loop spans 15 amino acids. CDR3 sequence: CASSPVGTTNEKLFF. The CDR3 bases are TGCGCCAGCAGCCCGGTCGGAACAACTAATGAAAAACTGTTTTTT.

CDR3 region: CAHGSGSGANVLTF. The CDR3 region has the DNA TGTGCACACGGGTCAGGCTCTGGGGCCAACGTCCTGACTTTC. The chain employs TRBV30 and TRBJ2-6, with D uncertain. This CDR3 is 14 amino acids long. Germline CDR1 and CDR2: GTSNPN and SVGIG (reference sequence).

This clone was detected many times. Other DNA sequences in the same sample also yield this CDR3. The CDR3 loop reads CATSRTSTDTQYF. Written as DNA, the CDR3 is TGTGCCACCAGTCGGACTAGCACAGATACGCAGTATTTT. This chain connects TRBV15 to TRBJ2-3, with D tentatively TRBD2 (5 bases). Per germline, CDR1 LNHNV and CDR2 YYDKDF (reference sequence). Trimming removed 6 bases at V and 0 bases at J, with 7 bases between. CDR3 length: 13 residues.

DNA for the CDR3: TGTGCCAGCTCACCAGGGACAGCGAGCGGAGATACGCAGTATTTT. This sequence encodes CASSPGTASGDTQYF. The chain uses TRBV18 and TRBJ2-3, with TRBD1 identical over 7 bases. V was clipped by 2 bases and J by 5 bases; unmatched bases: 7. The CDR3 is 15 amino acids. The V gene's germline CDR1 is KGHSH and CDR2 LQKENI.

CDR3 residues: CASSRSGQQNTEAFF. The DNA of the CDR3 is TGTGCCAGCAGCCGTTCAGGACAGCAGAACACTGAAGCTTTCTTT. The rearrangement links TRBV7-9 to TRBJ1-1, with D perhaps TRBD1 (6 bases). Trimming took off 5 bases at V and 1 base at J, with 14 bases between the two ends. Looked up from germline, CDR1 is SEHNR and CDR2 is FQNEAQ (reference sequence). The CDR3 loop spans 15 amino acids.

The chain employs TRBV9 and TRBJ2-3; D is undetermined. The germline V gene encodes CDR1 SGDLS and CDR2 YYNGEE. This CDR3 is 17 amino acids long. Trimming took off 4 bases at V and 1 base at J, with 19 bases between the two ends. CDR3 sequence (DNA): TGTGCCAGCAGCCCCCCGAGAGGACCCGCTGGCACAGATACGCAGTATTTT. Amino acids: CASSPPRGPAGTDTQYF.

This chain uses TRBV25-1 with TRBJ2-1; D possibly corresponds to TRBD1 (6 bases). The CDR3 extends over 15 amino acids. Trimming stripped 1 base from V and 2 bases from J, with 9 bases between. In germline, CDR1 is MGHDK, CDR2 SYGVNS. This CDR3 reads CASSEWQGTYNEQFF. The CDR3 bases are TGTGCCAGCAGTGAATGGCAGGGGACCTACAATGAGCAGTTCTTC. Supplemented by reference TRBV25-1 and TRBJ2-1, the full variable domain reads EADIYQTPRYLVIGTGKKITLECSQTMGHDKMYWYQQDPGMELHLIHYSYGVNSTEKGDLSSESTVSRIRTEHFPLTLESARPSHTSQYLCASSEWQGTYNEQFFGPGTRLTVL.

This chain joins TRBV14 and TRBJ2-3; D is ambiguous. Trimming removed 0 bases from V and 7 bases from J, with 8 bases in between. The length of the CDR3 is 13 residues. Germline CDR1 reads SGHDN; CDR2 reads FVKESK. DNA of the CDR3: TGTGCCAGCAGCCAAGAAAGAGCTAATACGCAGTATTTT. Translation gives CASSQERANTQYF.

V is TRBV4-1 and J is TRBJ2-3, with 14 bases fitting TRBD2. This CDR3 is built from 17 residues. CDR1 and CDR2 (germline): MGHRA, YSYEKL. Trimming removed 3 bases from V and 2 bases from J; junction bases left unmatched: 4. The CDR3 coding sequence is TGCGCCAGCAGCCAGGGGACTAGCGGGAGTCCCACAGATACGCAGTATTTT. Translating it yields CASSQGTSGSPTDTQYF.

This chain links TRBV11-3 with TRBJ2-1; 7 bases fit TRBD1. The V segment lost 5 bases and the J segment 4 bases; nucleotides outside the gene matches: 8. The CDR3 covers 15 residues. Germline lookup yields CDR1 SGHNT and CDR2 YENEEA. The CDR3 region has the DNA TGTGCCAGCAGCCCATACGGGACAGAATACAATGAGCAGTTCTTC. Its protein product is CASSPYGTEYNEQFF.

The rearrangement uses TRBV27 and TRBJ2-5, with D tentatively TRBD1 (6 bases). CDR3 length: 16 residues. Germline values: CDR1 MNHEY, CDR2 SMNVEV (reference sequence). V gave up 2 bases and J gave up 5 bases, with 18 bases separating them. This CDR3 is CASSLGSLRGWETQYF. The DNA of the CDR3 is TGTGCCAGCAGTTTAGGGTCGCTCAGGGGCTGGGAGACCCAGTACTTC.

The chain is built from TRBV28 and TRBJ2-1; 9 nucleotides match TRBD2. J was trimmed by 8 bases and V by 3 bases; bases with no gene match: 11. The CDR3 runs 16 residues. Germline lookup yields CDR1 MDHEN and CDR2 SYDVKM. CDR3 sequence reads: CASSFRAGGQKHEQFF. CDR3 DNA: TGTGCCAGCAGTTTTCGGGCGGGAGGGCAGAAACATGAGCAGTTCTTC.

The chain joins TRBV6-1 to TRBJ2-1; D might be TRBD1 or TRBD2, each matching 5 bases. V dropped 4 bases and J dropped 0 bases, with 16 bases sitting between them. Germline V lookup: CDR1 MNHNS, CDR2 SASEGT. This CDR3 contains 17 residues. The CDR3 protein is CASSGWGDSYSYNEQFF. The CDR3 DNA reads TGTGCCAGCAGTGGTTGGGGAGACAGCTACTCCTACAATGAGCAGTTCTTC.

The rearrangement uses TRBV6-1 and TRBJ2-7, with D unresolved. This CDR3 region has 13 residues. Trimming shortened V by 3 bases and J by 0 bases, and 6 bases separated the two germline ends. Germline lookup yields CDR1 MNHNS and CDR2 SASEGT. The DNA of the CDR3 is TGTGCCAGCAGTGAGGTAGGCTCCTACGAGCAGTACTTC. This translates into CASSEVGSYEQYF.

The V call is TRBV5-4, the J call TRBJ2-5, with 11 bases matching TRBD1. Germline V gene data show CDR1 as SGHNT and CDR2 as YYREEE (reference sequence). With V trimmed by 4 bases and J by 5 bases, 7 bases remained unmatched. The CDR3 extends over 15 amino acids. The CDR3 spells CASSLGTGGRETQYF. In DNA, the CDR3 is TGTGCCAGCAGCCTGGGGACAGGGGGGAGGGAGACCCAGTACTTC.

The rearrangement uses TRBV6-1 and TRBJ2-7; maybe TRBD2 (6 bases). The CDR3 sequence is 14 residues long. Germline V gene data show CDR1 as MNHNS and CDR2 as SASEGT. V lost 6 bases to trimming and J lost 1 base, with 13 bases between them. The CDR3 DNA is TGTGCCAGCAGGGACTACATACCTTCCTACGAGCAGTACTTC. The encoded protein is CASRDYIPSYEQYF.

The CDR3 reads CASSGGLAEYNEQFF. CDR3 bases: TGTGCCAGCAGCGGAGGACTAGCGGAGTACAATGAGCAGTTCTTC. This chain joins TRBV9 and TRBJ2-1; the match to TRBD2 covers 10 bases. V shed 3 bases, J shed 4 bases, and the junction held 4 bases outside the gene matches. This CDR3 is 15 amino acids long. Germline assignment: CDR1 SGDLS and CDR2 YYNGEE.

The CDR3 loop reads CASSDSQGAGETQYF. CDR3 nucleotide sequence: TGTGCCAGCAGTGACTCTCAGGGGGCAGGGGAGACCCAGTACTTC. V usage is TRBV6-4 and J usage is TRBJ2-5; 8 bases match TRBD1. From germline, CDR1 is MRHNA and CDR2 SNTAGT. The V gene end was trimmed by 0 bases and the J gene end by 5 bases; junction bases not matched to a gene: 5. The CDR3 is 15 residues long.

CDR3 amino acids: CASSYLGQGGNTIYF. DNA of the CDR3: TGTGCCAGCAGTTACCTGGGGCAGGGTGGAAACACCATATATTTT. The chain couples TRBV6-5 to TRBJ1-3, with a weak D call TRBD1 (5 bases). CDR3 length: 15 amino acids. Trimming shortened V by 2 bases and J by 3 bases, and 11 bases separated the two germline ends. Germline values: CDR1 MNHEY, CDR2 SVGAGI.

V and J are TRBV11-2 and TRBJ1-1, with D possibly being TRBD1 (6 bases). Germline CDR1 is SGHAT and CDR2 is FQNNGV. Between the trimmed V and J ends, which lost 0 bases and 9 bases, there was a span of 17 bases. The CDR3 loop spans 15 amino acids. The CDR3 sequence is CASSLDAGGRPKAFF. The CDR3, as DNA: TGTGCCAGCAGCTTAGATGCCGGGGGCAGGCCCAAAGCTTTCTTT. Using reference TRBV11-2 and TRBJ1-1 for the parts outside the CDR3, the full variable domain is EAGVAQSPRYKIIEKRQSVAFWCNPISGHATLYWYQQILGQGPKLLIQFQNNGVVDDSQLPKDRFSAERLKGVDSTLKIQPAKLEDSAVYLCASSLDAGGRPKAFFGQGTRLTVV.